The 20 T cell receptor beta chains below all came from one sample that was sequenced in a study of human versus mouse CDR3 diversity and MHC coevolution. Assay: immunoSEQ multiplex PCR; the TCRdb copy retains only in-frame clones and omits some. The profile covers roughly 80,000 clones, with 85% to 95% appearing a single time and less than 0.16% taken by the ten largest. The sequenced sample was naive CD4+ T cells from blood. This sample's subset: CD45RO-negative CD62L-positive naive CD4 T cells. All receptors derive from a person between 25 and 70 years old in good health.

The chain is built from TRBV9 and TRBJ1-2; tentative D call: TRBD1 (5 bases). V lost 0 bases and J lost 4, with 13 bases in between. Germline V lookup: CDR1 SGDLS, CDR2 YYNGEE. There are 15 residues in the CDR3. CDR3 residues: CASSVEVGGSYGYTF. The CDR3 coding sequence is TGTGCCAGCAGCGTAGAGGTGGGGGGTAGCTATGGCTACACCTTC.

The genes are TRBV2 and TRBJ2-3, with TRBD1 matching over 10 bases. J lost 4 bases, V lost 10 bases, and 2 bases had no gene match. Germline V gene sequence: CDR1 SNHLY, CDR2 FYNNEI. The CDR3 extends over 12 amino acids. The CDR3 nucleotides read TGTGCCACGACAGGGGGCGCAGATACGCAGTATTTT. Its protein is CATTGGADTQYF.

This sequence joins TRBV5-6 and TRBJ2-1; 9 bases align to TRBD2. Trimming removed 2 bases from V and 7 bases from J; junction bases left unmatched: 7. The CDR3 runs 15 residues. Germline V gives CDR1 SGHDT, CDR2 YYEEEE. For the CDR3, the DNA is TGTGCCAGCAGCTTCAGCGGGAGGAGCTTAAATGAGCAGTTCTTC. Translating gives CASSFSGRSLNEQFF.

This sequence joins TRBV25-1 and TRBJ1-6, with D possibly TRBD1 on 5 matching bases. From germline, CDR1 is MGHDK and CDR2 SYGVNS. The length of the CDR3 is 14 residues. V was pared by 5 bases and J by 7 bases, with 12 bases between. CDR3 nucleotides: TGTGCCAGCAGTACTGTGGGGGGGAATTCACCCCTCCACTTT. Its protein is CASSTVGGNSPLHF.

The rearrangement uses TRBV2 and TRBJ1-4; D is perhaps TRBD1 (6 bases). The CDR3 is 15 amino acids. Trimming removed 5 bases at V and 3 bases at J, with 13 bases between. Germline CDR1 and CDR2: SNHLY and FYNNEI. The CDR3: CASSISGAANEKLFF. In DNA, the CDR3 is TGTGCCAGCAGTATTTCAGGGGCGGCTAATGAAAAACTGTTTTTT.

The genes are TRBV19 and TRBJ2-7; tentatively, D is TRBD1 (5 bases). Trimming pared 9 bases from V and 3 bases from J, leaving 12 bases between. The CDR3 is made up of 12 amino acids. The germline V gene has CDR1 LNHDA and CDR2 SQIVND (reference sequence). CDR3 region: CASQDSHYEQYF. The CDR3 DNA reads TGTGCCAGCCAAGACAGCCACTACGAGCAGTACTTC.

This clone showed up just once. The chain carries TRBV11-2 and TRBJ1-1; D is undetermined. This CDR3 spans 13 amino acids. Per germline, CDR1 SGHAT and CDR2 FQNNGV. V lost 5 bases and J lost 2, with 9 bases in between. CDR3 loop: CASSTKVNTEAFF. The CDR3 bases are TGTGCCAGCAGCACAAAAGTTAACACTGAAGCTTTCTTT.

The chain has TRBV5-1 and TRBJ1-1; D gene unclear. This CDR3 has 13 amino acids. The germline gives CDR1 SGHRS, CDR2 YFSETQ. V gave up 4 bases and J gave up 1 base, with 8 bases separating them. CDR3 region: CASSPAENTEAFF. CDR3 sequence (DNA): TGCGCCAGCAGCCCCGCGGAGAACACTGAAGCTTTCTTT.

V gene TRBV19 combines with J gene TRBJ2-5, with 7 bases fitting TRBD2. Looked up from germline, CDR1 is LNHDA and CDR2 is SQIVND (reference sequence). This CDR3 has 14 amino acids. With V trimmed by 3 bases and J by 2 bases, 3 bases remained unmatched. The CDR3 spells CASSIGTIQETQYF. The CDR3 DNA sequence: TGTGCCAGTAGTATCGGGACTATTCAAGAGACCCAGTACTTC.

The chain links TRBV4-1 to TRBJ2-4; 9 bases line up with TRBD1. Germline V gene sequence: CDR1 MGHRA, CDR2 YSYEKL. The CDR3 runs 13 residues. V lost 0 bases, J lost 15 bases, and 6 bases stayed unmatched. The CDR3 loop reads CASSQDGTGFRYF. In DNA, the CDR3 is TGCGCCAGCAGCCAAGATGGGACAGGGTTTCGGTACTTC.

The chain has TRBV5-5 and TRBJ2-5; D unclear. Deletions cut 4 bases from V and 4 bases from J, with 8 bases between. The CDR3 extends over 12 amino acids. Germline CDR1 SGHKS, CDR2 YYEKEE (reference sequence). In DNA, the CDR3 is TGTGCCAGCAGCCCCACCGGAGAGACCCAGTACTTC. Its protein product is CASSPTGETQYF.

This sequence joins TRBV25-1 and TRBJ2-2; tentatively, D is TRBD2 (5 bases). The V and J ends lost 2 bases and 6 bases respectively, with 7 bases between them. CDR3 length: 13 amino acids. Germline V gene lookup returns CDR1 MGHDK and CDR2 SYGVNS. The CDR3 loop is CASSEMGAGELFF. As DNA, the CDR3 is TGTGCCAGCAGTGAAATGGGAGCCGGGGAGCTGTTTTTT. Full variable domain (outside the CDR3, taken from reference TRBV25-1 and TRBJ2-2): EADIYQTPRYLVIGTGKKITLECSQTMGHDKMYWYQQDPGMELHLIHYSYGVNSTEKGDLSSESTVSRIRTEHFPLTLESARPSHTSQYLCASSEMGAGELFFGEGSRLTVL.

The chain carries TRBV5-1 and TRBJ2-5; 7 bases fit TRBD2. Germline values: CDR1 SGHRS, CDR2 YFSETQ. This CDR3 spans 12 amino acids. Trimming removed 7 bases from V and 4 bases from J; junction bases left unmatched: 4. The CDR3 region is CASGRAGETQYF. The CDR3 region has the DNA TGCGCCAGCGGGAGGGCAGGAGAGACCCAGTACTTC.

The genes are TRBV5-1 and TRBJ2-5; 14 bases are shared with TRBD2. The CDR3 is made up of 16 amino acids. CDR1 is SGHRS and CDR2 is YFSETQ in the germline V gene. V was clipped by 4 bases and J by 5 bases; unmatched bases: 7. This CDR3 reads CASSLGTSGGIETQYF. The CDR3 nucleotides are TGCGCCAGCAGCCTTGGGACTAGCGGGGGTATCGAGACCCAGTACTTC. The full variable domain, rest sourced from reference TRBV5-1 and TRBJ2-5, is KAGVTQTPRYLIKTRGQQVTLSCSPISGHRSVSWYQQTPGQGLQFLFEYFSETQRNKGNFPGRFSGRQFSNSRSEMNVSTLELGDSALYLCASSLGTSGGIETQYFGPGTRLLVL.

This clone has just one count. The rearrangement links TRBV19 to TRBJ1-2; D gene ambiguous. CDR3 length: 16 amino acids. Per germline, CDR1 LNHDA and CDR2 SQIVND (reference sequence). V dropped 1 base and J dropped 0 bases, with 12 bases sitting between them. CDR3 protein: CASSIALAPANYGYTF. The CDR3 coding sequence is TGTGCCAGTAGTATAGCGTTGGCACCAGCTAACTATGGCTACACCTTC.

The rearrangement uses TRBV5-1 and TRBJ2-1; TRBD2 matches at 7 bases. Germline-derived CDR1 and CDR2 are SGHRS and YFSETQ. The CDR3 is 14 residues long. J was trimmed by 6 bases and V by 1 base; bases with no gene match: 4. CDR3 sequence (DNA): TGCGCCAGCAGCTTGCGGCGGGGGTTCAATGAGCAGTTCTTC. This translates into CASSLRRGFNEQFF.

V and J are TRBV2 and TRBJ1-2, with 7 positions matching TRBD1. V was pared by 9 bases and J by 6 bases, with 16 bases of the junction left unmatched. The germline V gene has CDR1 SNHLY and CDR2 FYNNEI. The CDR3 has 15 amino acids. The DNA of the CDR3 is TGTGCCAGTCCGCCCCGGACAGGAGGTTCTAATGGCTACACCTTC. This sequence encodes CASPPRTGGSNGYTF. The full variable domain, in which reference TRBV2 and TRBJ1-2 provide the parts outside the CDR3, is EPEVTQTPSHQVTQMGQEVILRCVPISNHLYFYWYRQILGQKVEFLVSFYNNEISEKSEIFDDQFSVERPDGSNFTLKIRSTKLEDSAMYFCASPPRTGGSNGYTFGSGTRLTVV.

A few counts support this clone. The chain joins TRBV10-3 to TRBJ1-1; D is ambiguous. This CDR3 spans 14 amino acids. Germline values: CDR1 ENHRY, CDR2 SYGVKD. With 0 bases removed from V and 7 bases from J, the gap between germline ends came to 12 bases. The CDR3 coding sequence is TGTGCCATCAGTGAGTCAGCGACGAACGGTGAAGCTTTCTTT. Translated: CAISESATNGEAFF.

This clone was seen a few times. V gene TRBV28 combines with J gene TRBJ1-1; no clear D gene. This CDR3 has 13 amino acids. V lost 3 bases and J 1 base, leaving 6 bases between the germline ends. Per the germline V gene, CDR1 is MDHEN and CDR2 is SYDVKM. CDR3 loop: CASSFTANTEAFF. The CDR3 DNA reads TGTGCCAGCAGTTTTACAGCGAACACTGAAGCTTTCTTT.

CDR3 loop: CASSFLTGPGYTF. CDR3 DNA sequence: TGTGCCAGCAGCTTTTTGACAGGGCCTGGCTACACCTTC. The gene calls are TRBV7-9 and TRBJ1-2, with 7 bases identical to TRBD1. Germline lookup yields CDR1 SEHNR and CDR2 FQNEAQ (reference sequence). Trimming removed 3 bases from V and 7 bases from J; junction bases left unmatched: 5. The CDR3 spans 13 residues.